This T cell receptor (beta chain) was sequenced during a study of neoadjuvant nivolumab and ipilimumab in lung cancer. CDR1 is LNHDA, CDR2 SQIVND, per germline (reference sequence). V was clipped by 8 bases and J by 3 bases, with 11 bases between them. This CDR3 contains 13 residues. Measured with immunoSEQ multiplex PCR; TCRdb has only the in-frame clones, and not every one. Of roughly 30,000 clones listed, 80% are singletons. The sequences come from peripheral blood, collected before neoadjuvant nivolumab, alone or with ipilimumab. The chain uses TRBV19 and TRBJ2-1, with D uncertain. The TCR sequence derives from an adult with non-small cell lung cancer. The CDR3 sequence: CASRSGFYNEQFF. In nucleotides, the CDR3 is TGTGCCAGTCGATCCGGATTCTACAATGAGCAGTTCTTC.